This T cell receptor (beta chain) was retrieved from a study of tumor and adjacent non-tumor tissue in lung cancer. Study outcomes and limitations: Higher tumor TCR diversity was associated with shorter survival. Top 100 clones took a larger repertoire share in normal lung. Significantly higher TCR diversity was found in tumor than normal lung.

The library came from three nested PCR rounds adapted from ARM-PCR protocols. TCRdb re-called the multiplex PCR reads through MiXCR, storing one row per CDR3 protein. The sample consists of some 80,000 distinct CDR3 sequences, under 80% of them appearing once. RNA was extracted from bulk tissue without any cell sorting. The normal lung tissue was taken more than 3 cm from the tumor edge. The CDR3 sequence is 18 residues long. Germline CDR1 is MNHEY and CDR2 is SVGAGI. Trimming left V 1 base short and J 5 bases short, with 22 bases between. A word on this clonotype: Its matching antigen is unknown.

Sequencing was performed on distant non-tumor lung tissue. This clonotype was obtained from a woman between 50 and 59 years old with non-small cell lung cancer. The V gene is TRBV6-5, the J gene TRBJ2-3; D could derive from TRBD1 or TRBD2 (6 bases each). The CDR3 nucleotides read TGTGCCAGCAGTTACTTGTGGGGAGCGGTGGGGGGCATAGATACGCAGTATTTT. Translating it yields CASSYLWGAVGGIDTQYF.